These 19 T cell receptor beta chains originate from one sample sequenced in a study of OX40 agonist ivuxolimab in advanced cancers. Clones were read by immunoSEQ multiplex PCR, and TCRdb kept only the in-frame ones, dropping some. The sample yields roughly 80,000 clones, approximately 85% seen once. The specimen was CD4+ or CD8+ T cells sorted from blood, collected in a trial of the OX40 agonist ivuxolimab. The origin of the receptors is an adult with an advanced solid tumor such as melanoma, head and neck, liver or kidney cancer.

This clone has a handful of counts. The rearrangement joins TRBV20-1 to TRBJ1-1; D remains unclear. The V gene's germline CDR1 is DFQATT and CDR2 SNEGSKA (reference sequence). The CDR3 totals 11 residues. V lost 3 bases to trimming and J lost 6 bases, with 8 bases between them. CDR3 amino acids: CSARRQAEAFF. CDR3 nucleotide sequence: TGCAGTGCTAGGAGACAAGCTGAAGCTTTCTTT.

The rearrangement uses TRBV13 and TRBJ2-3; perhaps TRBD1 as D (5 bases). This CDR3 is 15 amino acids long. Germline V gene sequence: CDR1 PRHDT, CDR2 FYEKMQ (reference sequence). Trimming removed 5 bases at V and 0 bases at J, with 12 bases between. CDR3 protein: CASSTLRTSTDTQYF. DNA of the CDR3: TGTGCCAGCAGCACCCTCAGGACAAGCACAGATACGCAGTATTTT.

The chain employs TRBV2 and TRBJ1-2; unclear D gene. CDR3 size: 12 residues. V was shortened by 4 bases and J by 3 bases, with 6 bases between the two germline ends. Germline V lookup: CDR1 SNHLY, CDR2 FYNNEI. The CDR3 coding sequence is TGTGCCAGCAGTGGGACCTACTATGGCTACACCTTC. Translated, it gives CASSGTYYGYTF.

This CDR3 reads CASSLTANYGYTF. Here the CDR3 DNA reads TGTGCCAGCAGCCTCACAGCTAACTATGGCTACACCTTC. The V call is TRBV13, the J call TRBJ1-2; no clear D. The CDR3 loop spans 13 amino acids. Germline-derived CDR1 and CDR2 are PRHDT and FYEKMQ (reference sequence). The V and J ends lost 5 bases and 0 bases respectively, with 7 bases between them.

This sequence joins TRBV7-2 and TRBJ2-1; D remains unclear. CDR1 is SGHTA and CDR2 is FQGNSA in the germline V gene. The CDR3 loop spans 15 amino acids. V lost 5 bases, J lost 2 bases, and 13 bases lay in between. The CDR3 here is CASSLRAFTYNEQFF. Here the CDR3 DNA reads TGTGCCAGCAGCCTAAGGGCCTTCACCTACAATGAGCAGTTCTTC. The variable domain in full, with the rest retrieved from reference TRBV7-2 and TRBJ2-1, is GAGVSQSPSNKVTEKGKDVELRCDPISGHTALYWYRQSLGQGLEFLIYFQGNSAPDKSGLPSDRFSAERTGGSVSTLTIQRTQQEDSAVYLCASSLRAFTYNEQFFGPGTRLTVL.

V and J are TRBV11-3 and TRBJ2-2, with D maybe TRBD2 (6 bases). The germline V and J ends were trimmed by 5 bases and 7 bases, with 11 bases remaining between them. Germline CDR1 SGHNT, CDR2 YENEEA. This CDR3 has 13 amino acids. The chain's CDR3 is CASSLLAGGELFF. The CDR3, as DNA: TGTGCCAGCAGCCTACTAGCAGGCGGGGAGCTGTTTTTT.

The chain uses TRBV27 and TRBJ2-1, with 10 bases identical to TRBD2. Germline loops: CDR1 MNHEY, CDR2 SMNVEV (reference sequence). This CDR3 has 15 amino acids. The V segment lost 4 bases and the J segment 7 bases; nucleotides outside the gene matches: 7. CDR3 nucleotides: TGTGCCAGCAGTTCGGGACTAGCGAATGGGAATGAGCAGTTCTTC. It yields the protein CASSSGLANGNEQFF.

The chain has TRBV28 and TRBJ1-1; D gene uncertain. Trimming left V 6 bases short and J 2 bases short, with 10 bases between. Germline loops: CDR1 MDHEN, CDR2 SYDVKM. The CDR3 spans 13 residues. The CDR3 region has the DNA TGTGCCAGCAGCCTACCGGGAAACACTGAAGCTTTCTTT. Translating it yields CASSLPGNTEAFF.

Here the CDR3 DNA reads TGCGCCAGCCGTCAGGGCAGCCTCTCTGGAAACACCATATATTTT. Protein sequence: CASRQGSLSGNTIYF. This chain joins TRBV5-1 and TRBJ1-3; D might be TRBD1 (5 bases). The CDR3 runs 15 residues. Germline CDR1 reads SGHRS; CDR2 reads YFSETQ. V was clipped by 7 bases and J by 0 bases, with 14 bases between them.

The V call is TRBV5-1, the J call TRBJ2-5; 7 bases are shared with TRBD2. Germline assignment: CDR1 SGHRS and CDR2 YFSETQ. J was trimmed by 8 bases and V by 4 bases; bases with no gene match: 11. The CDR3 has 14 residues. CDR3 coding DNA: TGCGCCAGCAGCGGGACGGCGGGAGCGGATACCCAGTACTTC. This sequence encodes CASSGTAGADTQYF. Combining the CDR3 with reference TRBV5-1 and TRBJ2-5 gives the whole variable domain KAGVTQTPRYLIKTRGQQVTLSCSPISGHRSVSWYQQTPGQGLQFLFEYFSETQRNKGNFPGRFSGRQFSNSRSEMNVSTLELGDSALYLCASSGTAGADTQYFGPGTRLLVL.

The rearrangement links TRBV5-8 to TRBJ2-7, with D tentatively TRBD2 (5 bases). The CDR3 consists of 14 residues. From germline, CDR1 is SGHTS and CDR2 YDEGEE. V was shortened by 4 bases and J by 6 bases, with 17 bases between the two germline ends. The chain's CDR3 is CASSQRVQSGEQYF. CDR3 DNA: TGTGCCAGCAGCCAGAGGGTCCAGTCGGGCGAGCAGTACTTC.

CDR3 region: CAWRTTGIDEQYF. DNA for the CDR3: TGTGCCTGGAGGACGACAGGGATCGACGAGCAGTACTTC. The chain is built from TRBV30 and TRBJ2-7, with 7 bases that match TRBD1. J was trimmed by 5 bases and V by 3 bases; bases with no gene match: 7. The CDR3 totals 13 residues. Germline lookup yields CDR1 GTSNPN and CDR2 SVGIG (reference sequence).

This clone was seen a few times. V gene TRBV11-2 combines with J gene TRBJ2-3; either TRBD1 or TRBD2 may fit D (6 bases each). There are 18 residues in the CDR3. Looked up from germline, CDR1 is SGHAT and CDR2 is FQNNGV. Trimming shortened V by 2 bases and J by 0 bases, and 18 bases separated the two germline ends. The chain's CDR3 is CASSLFRGPRQSTDTQYF. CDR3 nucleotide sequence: TGTGCCAGCAGCTTATTCCGGGGGCCAAGACAAAGCACAGATACGCAGTATTTT.

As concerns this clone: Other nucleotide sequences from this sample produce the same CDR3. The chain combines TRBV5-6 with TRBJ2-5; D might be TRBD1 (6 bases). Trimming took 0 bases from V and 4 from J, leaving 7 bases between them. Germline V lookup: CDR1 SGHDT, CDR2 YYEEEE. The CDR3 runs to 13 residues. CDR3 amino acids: CASSLGRGETQYF. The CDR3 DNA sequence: TGTGCCAGCAGCTTGGGCAGGGGAGAGACCCAGTACTTC.

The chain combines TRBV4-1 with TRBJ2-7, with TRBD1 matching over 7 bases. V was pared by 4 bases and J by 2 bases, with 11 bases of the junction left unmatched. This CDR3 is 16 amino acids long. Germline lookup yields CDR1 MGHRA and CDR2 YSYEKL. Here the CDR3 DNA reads TGCGCCAGCAGCCTCGGAACGAACAGGGGTCCCTACGAGCAGTACTTC. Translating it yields CASSLGTNRGPYEQYF.

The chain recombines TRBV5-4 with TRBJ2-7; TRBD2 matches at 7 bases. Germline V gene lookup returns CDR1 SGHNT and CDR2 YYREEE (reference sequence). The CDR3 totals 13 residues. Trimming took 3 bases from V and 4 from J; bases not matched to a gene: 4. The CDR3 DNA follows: TGTGCCAGCAGCTACGCTAGCGGATACGAGCAGTACTTC. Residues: CASSYASGYEQYF.

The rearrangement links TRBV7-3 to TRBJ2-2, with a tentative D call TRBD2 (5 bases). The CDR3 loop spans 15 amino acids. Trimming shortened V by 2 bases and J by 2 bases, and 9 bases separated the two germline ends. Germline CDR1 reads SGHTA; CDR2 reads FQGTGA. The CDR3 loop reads CASSLGGPNTGELFF. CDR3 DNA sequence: TGTGCCAGCAGCTTAGGCGGGCCCAACACCGGGGAGCTGTTTTTT.

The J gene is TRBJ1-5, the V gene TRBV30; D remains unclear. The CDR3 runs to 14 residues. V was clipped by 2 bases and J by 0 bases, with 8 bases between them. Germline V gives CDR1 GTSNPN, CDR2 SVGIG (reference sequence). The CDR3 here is CAWSSTYSNQPQHF. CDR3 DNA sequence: TGTGCCTGGAGTTCGACCTATAGCAATCAGCCCCAGCATTTT.

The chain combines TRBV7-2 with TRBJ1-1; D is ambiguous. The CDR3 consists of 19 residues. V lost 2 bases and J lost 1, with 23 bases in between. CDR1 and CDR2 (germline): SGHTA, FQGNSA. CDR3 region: CASSLRRTTLIGPNTEAFF. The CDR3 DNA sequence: TGTGCCAGCAGCTTACGGAGGACGACCTTAATAGGACCGAACACTGAAGCTTTCTTT. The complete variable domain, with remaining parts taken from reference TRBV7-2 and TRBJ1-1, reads GAGVSQSPSNKVTEKGKDVELRCDPISGHTALYWYRQSLGQGLEFLIYFQGNSAPDKSGLPSDRFSAERTGGSVSTLTIQRTQQEDSAVYLCASSLRRTTLIGPNTEAFFGQGTRLTVV.